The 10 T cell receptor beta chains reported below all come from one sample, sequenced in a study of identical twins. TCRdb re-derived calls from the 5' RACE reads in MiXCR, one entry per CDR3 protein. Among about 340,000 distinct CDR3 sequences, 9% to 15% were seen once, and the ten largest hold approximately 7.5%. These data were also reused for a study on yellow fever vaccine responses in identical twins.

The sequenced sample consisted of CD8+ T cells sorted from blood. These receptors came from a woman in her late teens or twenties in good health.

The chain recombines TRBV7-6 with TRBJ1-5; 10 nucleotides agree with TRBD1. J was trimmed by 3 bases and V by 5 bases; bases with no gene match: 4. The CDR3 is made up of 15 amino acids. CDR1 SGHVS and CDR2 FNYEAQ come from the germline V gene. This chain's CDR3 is CASSAGQGYNQPQHF. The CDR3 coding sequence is TGTGCCAGCAGCGCGGGACAGGGGTACAATCAGCCCCAGCATTTT.

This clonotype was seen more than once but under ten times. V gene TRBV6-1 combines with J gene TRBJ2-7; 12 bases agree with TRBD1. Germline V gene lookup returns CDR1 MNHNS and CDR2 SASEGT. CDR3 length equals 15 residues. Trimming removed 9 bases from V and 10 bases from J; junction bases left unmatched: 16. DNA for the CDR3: TGTGCCAGTACTACCCCCGGGACAGGGGGCGATGAACAGTACTTC. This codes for CASTTPGTGGDEQYF.

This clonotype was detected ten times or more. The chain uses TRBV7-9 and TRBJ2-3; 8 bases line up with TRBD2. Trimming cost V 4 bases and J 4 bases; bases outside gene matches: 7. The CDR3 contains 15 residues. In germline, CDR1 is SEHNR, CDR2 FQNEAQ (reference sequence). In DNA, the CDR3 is TGTGCCAGCAGCTCGCCTCGGACTAGCTCAGATACGCAGTATTTT. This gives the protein CASSSPRTSSDTQYF.

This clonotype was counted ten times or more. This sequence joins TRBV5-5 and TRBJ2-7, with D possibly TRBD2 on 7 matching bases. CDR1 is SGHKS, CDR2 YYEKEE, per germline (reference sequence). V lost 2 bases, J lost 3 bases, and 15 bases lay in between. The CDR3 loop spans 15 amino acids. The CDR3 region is CASSFDGGAGYEQYV. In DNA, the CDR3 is TGTGCCAGCAGCTTCGATGGGGGGGCCGGCTACGAGCAGTACGTC.

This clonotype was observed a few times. In DNA form, the CDR3 reads TGTGCCAGCACCCTGGGACAGGGAAGATTGGAGACCCAGTACTTC. Translating gives CASTLGQGRLETQYF. V and J are TRBV28 and TRBJ2-5, with 9 positions matching TRBD1. Germline V CDR1 and CDR2: MDHEN, SYDVKM. The CDR3 consists of 15 residues. Losses at the gene ends were 7 bases for V and 5 bases for J; bases not matched to a gene: 11.

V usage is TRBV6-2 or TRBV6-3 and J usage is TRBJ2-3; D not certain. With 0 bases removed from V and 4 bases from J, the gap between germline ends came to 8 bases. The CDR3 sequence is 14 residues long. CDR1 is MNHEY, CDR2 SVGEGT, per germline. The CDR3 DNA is TGTGCCAGCAGTTACTCGAGTGGGGCAGATACGCAGTATTTT. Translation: CASSYSSGADTQYF.

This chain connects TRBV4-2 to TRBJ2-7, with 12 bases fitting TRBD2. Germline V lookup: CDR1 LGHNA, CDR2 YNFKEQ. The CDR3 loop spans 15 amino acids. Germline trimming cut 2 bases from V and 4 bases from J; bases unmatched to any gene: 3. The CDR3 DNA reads TGTGCCAGCAGCCAAAAACTAGCGGGAGGATACGAGCAGTACTTC. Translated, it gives CASSQKLAGGYEQYF.

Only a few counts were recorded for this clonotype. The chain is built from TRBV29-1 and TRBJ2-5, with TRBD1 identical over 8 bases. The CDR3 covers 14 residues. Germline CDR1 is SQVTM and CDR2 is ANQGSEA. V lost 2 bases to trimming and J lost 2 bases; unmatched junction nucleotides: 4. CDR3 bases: TGCAGCGTTGAAACAGGGGGAAGACAAGAGACCCAGTACTTC. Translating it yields CSVETGGRQETQYF.

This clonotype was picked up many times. CDR3 region: CSARDYRGNRQAGDTQYF. CDR3 sequence (DNA): TGCAGTGCTAGAGATTATCGAGGGAATAGGCAGGCGGGAGATACGCAGTATTTT. The V call is TRBV20-1, the J call TRBJ2-3; the D gene is possibly TRBD2 (5 bases). The CDR3 is made up of 18 amino acids. Germline V CDR1 and CDR2: DFQATT, SNEGSKA (reference sequence). V lost 0 bases and J 5 bases, leaving 24 bases between the germline ends.

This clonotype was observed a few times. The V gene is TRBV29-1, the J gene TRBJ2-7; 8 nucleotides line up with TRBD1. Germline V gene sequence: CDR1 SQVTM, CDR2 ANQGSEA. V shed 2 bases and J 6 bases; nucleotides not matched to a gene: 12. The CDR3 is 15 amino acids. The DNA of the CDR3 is TGCAGCGTTGAACTCTGGGGGACAGGCCGGCCCGAGCAGTACTTC. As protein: CSVELWGTGRPEQYF.